These 31 T cell receptor beta chains were all obtained from the same sample, sequenced in a study of T cells after yellow fever vaccination. TCRdb independently ran MiXCR on the 5' RACE reads; one entry per CDR3 protein. The table shows a few hundred thousand distinct CDR3 sequences, with 6.2% occurring only once. This sample comprised PBMCs, obtained 5 days after the yellow fever booster vaccination. These receptors were taken from a man between 25 and 39 years old who received the YFV17D yellow fever vaccine.

This clonotype was picked up many times. The V call is TRBV25-1, the J call TRBJ2-7; 8 bases are shared with TRBD2. V lost 3 bases, J lost 0 bases, and 4 bases stayed unmatched. The CDR3 loop spans 15 amino acids. CDR1 is MGHDK, CDR2 SYGVNS, per germline. The CDR3 spells CASSDSGVSSYEQYF. For the CDR3, the DNA is TGTGCCAGCAGTGATAGCGGGGTAAGCTCCTACGAGCAGTACTTC.

CDR3: CASRHSRDAGELFF. CDR3 nucleotides: TGCGCCAGCAGGCACTCCAGGGATGCCGGGGAGCTGTTTTTT. The gene calls are TRBV10-1 and TRBJ2-2; D perhaps matches TRBD1 (5 bases). Trimming shortened V by 6 bases and J by 6 bases, and 14 bases separated the two germline ends. CDR3 length: 14 amino acids. Germline values: CDR1 WNHNN, CDR2 SYGVQD (reference sequence).

This clonotype was detected many times. The V gene is TRBV27, the J gene TRBJ2-1, with a possible D match to TRBD2 (5 bases). With 11 bases removed from V and 0 bases from J, the gap between germline ends came to 14 bases. Looked up from germline, CDR1 is MNHEY and CDR2 is SMNVEV (reference sequence). The CDR3 runs to 14 residues. CDR3 sequence: CAVARFSSYNEQFF. CDR3 coding DNA: TGTGCCGTAGCGCGGTTCAGCTCCTACAATGAGCAGTTCTTC.

This clonotype was observed at least ten times. The CDR3 nucleotides read TGTGCCAGCAGCCAAGGGTCGGGGAGACGGGACACTGAAGCTTTCTTT. Residues: CASSQGSGRRDTEAFF. The chain employs TRBV3-1 and TRBJ1-1; D remains ambiguous. V lost 1 base to trimming and J lost 3 bases, with 15 bases between them. CDR1 and CDR2 from the germline V gene are LGHDT and YNNKEL (reference sequence). The CDR3 is made up of 16 amino acids.

The rearrangement joins TRBV20-1 to TRBJ2-3; 14 bases agree with TRBD2. There are 16 residues in the CDR3. Germline CDR1 reads DFQATT; CDR2 reads SNEGSKA (reference sequence). J lost 6 bases, V lost 6 bases, and 11 bases had no gene match. CDR3 nucleotides: TGCAGTGCGATATCGGGACTAGCGGGAGCAGACGATACGCAGTATTTT. Translation gives CSAISGLAGADDTQYF.

This clonotype was observed a handful of times. This chain links TRBV15 with TRBJ1-6, with no clear D. CDR1 LNHNV and CDR2 YYDKDF come from the germline V gene (reference sequence). The CDR3 consists of 13 residues. The germline V and J ends were trimmed by 0 bases and 9 bases, with 6 bases remaining between them. CDR3 loop: CATSRDQRSPLHF. In DNA, the CDR3 is TGTGCCACCAGCAGAGATCAGCGTTCACCCCTCCACTTT.

V gene TRBV2 combines with J gene TRBJ2-7, with TRBD2 matching over 12 bases. The CDR3 has 14 amino acids. The germline CDR1 and CDR2 sequences are SNHLY and FYNNEI. With V trimmed by 6 bases and J by 5 bases, 5 bases remained unmatched. For the CDR3, the DNA is TGTGCCAGCAGGACACTAGCGGGAGGAAACGAGCAGTACTTC. Protein sequence: CASRTLAGGNEQYF.

In this sample, this clonotype turned up many times. The rearrangement uses TRBV5-6 and TRBJ2-3, with D unclear. CDR1 SGHDT and CDR2 YYEEEE come from the germline V gene. Trimming took off 4 bases at V and 2 bases at J, with 5 bases between the two ends. This CDR3 contains 12 residues. This CDR3 reads CASSRFTDTQYF. CDR3 in DNA: TGTGCCAGCAGCCGGTTCACAGATACGCAGTATTTT.

This chain joins TRBV20-1 and TRBJ2-7; D uncertain. With 0 bases removed from V and 3 bases from J, the gap between germline ends came to 12 bases. CDR1 DFQATT and CDR2 SNEGSKA come from the germline V gene (reference sequence). The CDR3 runs to 14 residues. CDR3 nucleotides: TGCAGTGCTAGAGACCCCGCCAGAAACTACGAGCAGTACTTC. Translation: CSARDPARNYEQYF.

The chain couples TRBV20-1 to TRBJ2-3, with D perhaps matching TRBD2 (6 bases). The CDR3 totals 15 residues. Germline V gene sequence: CDR1 DFQATT, CDR2 SNEGSKA (reference sequence). Trimming removed 0 bases from V and 5 bases from J, with 15 bases in between. CDR3 protein: CSARENPGAIDTQYF. The CDR3 DNA reads TGCAGTGCTAGAGAGAATCCGGGAGCAATAGATACGCAGTATTTT.

This clonotype appeared a few times. The chain carries TRBV2 and TRBJ2-7; the match to TRBD2 covers 9 bases. The J segment lost 2 bases and the V segment lost 9 bases, leaving 5 bases of the junction unmatched. Per the germline V gene, CDR1 is SNHLY and CDR2 is FYNNEI. CDR3 length: 13 residues. In DNA form, the CDR3 reads TGTGCCAGTTCGACTAGCGGTACCTACGAGCAGTACTTC. Amino acids: CASSTSGTYEQYF.

CDR3 DNA: TGTGCCAGCAGGGACTGGTACAGTAACAATGAGCAGTTCTTC. It translates to CASRDWYSNNEQFF. The V call is TRBV2, the J call TRBJ2-1; possibly TRBD2 for D (5 bases). CDR3 length: 14 residues. V was cut by 6 bases and J by 5 bases, with 14 bases left in between. CDR1 and CDR2 from the germline V gene are SNHLY and FYNNEI.

In its sample, this clonotype was seen a few times. The CDR3 reads CASSAPGADTQYF. In nucleotides, the CDR3 is TGTGCCAGTAGTGCCCCGGGGGCAGATACGCAGTATTTT. The chain joins TRBV19 to TRBJ2-3; D perhaps matches TRBD2 (6 bases). Germline V CDR1 and CDR2: LNHDA, SQIVND (reference sequence). The CDR3 runs 13 residues. The V end was cut by 5 bases, the J end by 4 bases, with 10 bases between.

This clonotype was recorded at least ten times. The chain recombines TRBV27 with TRBJ2-2, with TRBD2 matching 12 bases. This CDR3 comprises 15 residues. V was clipped by 7 bases and J by 6 bases; unmatched bases: 6. Looked up from germline, CDR1 is MNHEY and CDR2 is SMNVEV (reference sequence). CDR3 region: CASTPGLAGPGELFF. The CDR3 DNA is TGTGCCAGCACTCCGGGACTAGCGGGTCCCGGGGAGCTGTTTTTT.

Ten or more counts support this clonotype. This chain links TRBV4-3 with TRBJ2-7; D is ambiguous. Per the germline V gene, CDR1 is LGHNA and CDR2 is YSLEER. This CDR3 spans 14 amino acids. Trimming removed 1 base from V and 3 bases from J, with 10 bases in between. DNA of the CDR3: TGCGCCAGCAGCCAAGGGACGGTTTTCTACGAGCAGTACTTC. Its translation: CASSQGTVFYEQYF.

The V and J genes are TRBV30 and TRBJ1-4, with unresolved D. CDR1 and CDR2 from the germline V gene are GTSNPN and SVGIG (reference sequence). This CDR3 spans 13 amino acids. V lost 0 bases, J lost 7 bases, and 9 bases lay in between. The CDR3 DNA reads TGTGCCTGGAGTGTTCCGTCAACTGAAAAACTGTTTTTT. It encodes CAWSVPSTEKLFF.

This clonotype has at least ten counts. V usage is TRBV4-2 and J usage is TRBJ2-7, with TRBD2 matching over 8 bases. This CDR3 has 17 residues. Germline V gives CDR1 LGHNA, CDR2 YNFKEQ. J lost 7 bases, V lost 3 bases, and 17 bases had no gene match. The CDR3 reads CASSQLGMTSVGGEQYF. The DNA for the CDR3 is TGTGCCAGCAGCCAGCTAGGGATGACTAGCGTGGGGGGGGAGCAGTACTTC.

This clonotype was detected a few times. The chain combines TRBV10-3 with TRBJ2-7; TRBD2 matches at 8 bases. The CDR3 is 16 residues long. V trimming: 2 bases; J trimming: 0 bases; junction bases outside the gene matches: 6. The germline gives CDR1 ENHRY, CDR2 SYGVKD. The chain's CDR3 is CAISEASGRFSYEQYF. For the CDR3, the DNA is TGTGCCATCAGTGAGGCTAGCGGGCGCTTCTCCTACGAGCAGTACTTC.

The chain recombines TRBV20-1 with TRBJ2-7; 10 positions agree with TRBD2. The V segment lost 3 bases and the J segment 4 bases; nucleotides outside the gene matches: 3. The germline CDR1 and CDR2 sequences are DFQATT and SNEGSKA (reference sequence). This CDR3 region has 13 residues. CDR3 nucleotide sequence: TGCAGTGCTAGGGGGACTAGCGCTTACGAGCAGTACTTC. Protein: CSARGTSAYEQYF.

This clonotype appeared many times. The V call is TRBV4-3, the J call TRBJ2-3, with TRBD2 matching 8 bases. The CDR3 runs to 14 residues. Germline values: CDR1 LGHNA, CDR2 YSLEER. V gave up 3 bases and J gave up 4 bases; unmatched junction bases: 3. In DNA, the CDR3 is TGCGCCAGCAGCCACGGACTAGCTTCAGATACGCAGTATTTT. Translating it yields CASSHGLASDTQYF.

This chain uses TRBV12-3 or TRBV12-4 with TRBJ2-7; D is uncertain. V shed 3 bases and J shed 6 bases, with 12 bases lying between them. The CDR3 is 13 residues long. CDR3 nucleotide sequence: TGTGCCAGCAGTTTTTACCCTCCCGGCGAGCAGTACTTC. It translates to CASSFYPPGEQYF.

This clonotype has ten or more counts. This sequence joins TRBV5-5 and TRBJ2-3, with 7 bases fitting TRBD1. V lost 2 bases to trimming and J lost 2 bases; unmatched junction nucleotides: 8. The CDR3 spans 16 residues. Germline-derived CDR1 and CDR2 are SGHKS and YYEKEE (reference sequence). The DNA for the CDR3 is TGTGCCAGCAGCTTTCAACCGGGACAGAACACAGATACGCAGTATTTT. It yields the protein CASSFQPGQNTDTQYF.

This chain uses TRBV7-9 with TRBJ2-4; maybe TRBD1 (5 bases). The CDR3 contains 16 residues. Germline V CDR1 and CDR2: SEHNR, FQNEAQ (reference sequence). Trimming took 5 bases from V and 8 from J, leaving 22 bases between them. CDR3 sequence: CASSRLGRKGSDIQYF. CDR3 bases: TGTGCCAGCAGCCGATTAGGTCGAAAGGGGTCAGACATTCAGTACTTC.

V usage is TRBV6-1 and J usage is TRBJ2-1; 10 bases are a match to TRBD1. With V trimmed by 6 bases and J by 8 bases, 10 bases remained unmatched. The CDR3 is made up of 15 amino acids. Germline assignment: CDR1 MNHNS and CDR2 SASEGT. The CDR3 loop is CASSKGTGVSDEQFF. CDR3 coding DNA: TGTGCCAGCAGCAAAGGGACAGGGGTATCTGATGAGCAGTTCTTC.

The gene calls are TRBV27 and TRBJ2-7, with 8 bases matching TRBD1. Germline lookup yields CDR1 MNHEY and CDR2 SMNVEV (reference sequence). The junction had 5 bases not matched to a gene; V was cut back by 3 bases and J by 4 bases. The CDR3 has 14 residues. The CDR3 region has the DNA TGTGCCAGCAGTTTGGACAGGGTGGGGTACGAGCAGTACTTC. Translation gives CASSLDRVGYEQYF.

This clonotype has more than one count but fewer than ten. The chain carries TRBV6-5 and TRBJ1-2, with D possibly being TRBD1 (5 bases). Trimming shortened V by 4 bases and J by 4 bases, and 13 bases separated the two germline ends. The CDR3 totals 14 residues. Germline V gene sequence: CDR1 MNHEY, CDR2 SVGAGI. The CDR3 sequence: CASSSAGPLYGYTF. CDR3 in DNA: TGTGCCAGCAGTTCCGCGGGACCGCTCTATGGCTACACCTTC.

This clonotype was seen at least ten times. The chain joins TRBV7-3 to TRBJ1-1; 7 bases are a match to TRBD1. From germline, CDR1 is SGHTA and CDR2 FQGTGA. CDR3 length equals 13 residues. The V segment lost 2 bases and the J segment 5 bases; nucleotides outside the gene matches: 2. The CDR3 bases are TGTGCCAGCAGCTTAGCCAGGGGGACTGAAGCTTTCTTT. Its protein is CASSLARGTEAFF.

This clonotype appeared many times. The CDR3 protein is CASQAGDGTDTQYF. For the CDR3, the DNA is TGTGCCAGTCAAGCGGGAGATGGCACAGATACGCAGTATTTT. The V call is TRBV9, the J call TRBJ2-3, with 8 bases matching TRBD2. The CDR3 runs to 14 residues. Germline V lookup: CDR1 SGDLS, CDR2 YYNGEE. V lost 8 bases and J lost 1; bases outside the gene matches: 6.

At least ten counts were recorded for this clonotype. The J gene is TRBJ2-2, the V gene TRBV7-2; D might be TRBD2 (5 bases). Germline CDR1 SGHTA, CDR2 FQGNSA. CDR3 size: 14 residues. V lost 5 bases to trimming and J lost 5 bases, with 12 bases between them. The CDR3 DNA reads TGTGCCAGCAGCGGGAGCAGGTCGACCGGGGAGCTGTTTTTT. As protein: CASSGSRSTGELFF.

There are many counts of this clonotype. CDR3 amino acids: CASSLAQPYGLAFF. For the CDR3, the DNA is TGTGCCAGCAGCTTAGCGCAACCCTACGGCCTGGCTTTCTTT. The chain uses TRBV7-2 and TRBJ1-1; D gene unclear. The V end was cut by 0 bases, the J end by 11 bases, with 16 bases between. The length of the CDR3 is 14 residues. Germline assignment: CDR1 SGHTA and CDR2 FQGNSA.

This clonotype was seen only a few times. The chain is built from TRBV28 and TRBJ1-5; D is unclear. CDR1 MDHEN and CDR2 SYDVKM come from the germline V gene. The length of the CDR3 is 15 residues. V lost 1 base to trimming and J lost 2 bases, with 9 bases between them. The CDR3 bases are TGTGCCAGCAGTTTATCGAATTACGGCAATCAGCCCCAGCATTTT. Protein product: CASSLSNYGNQPQHF.